These 10 T cell receptor beta chains originate from one sample sequenced in a study of cytomegalovirus exposure and HLA in healthy donors. The PCR made use of 60 Vbeta and 13 Jbeta primers. Using immunoSEQ multiplex PCR, the repertoire was profiled, and TCRdb retains in-frame clones only, with some absent. The table lists 180,000 or so clones, 65% to 85% of them singletons. Source material: PBMCs. The source of these receptors is a woman in her forties or fifties in good health and CMV-seropositive.

This clone was seen once. The chain has TRBV7-8 and TRBJ2-1, with 10 bases matching TRBD2. The CDR3 is made up of 16 amino acids. The V gene's germline CDR1 is SGHVS and CDR2 FQNEAQ. V shed 1 base and J 6 bases; nucleotides not matched to a gene: 6. CDR3 coding DNA: TGTGCCAGCAGCTTAGAGCGGGGGGGAAACTTCAATGAGCAGTTCTTC. Amino acid sequence: CASSLERGGNFNEQFF.

The J gene is TRBJ1-3, the V gene TRBV9; no clear D. Deletions cut 2 bases from V and 4 bases from J, with 10 bases between. Germline CDR1 reads SGDLS; CDR2 reads YYNGEE. The CDR3 consists of 14 residues. The CDR3: CASSVFPEGNTIYF. The CDR3 nucleotides are TGTGCCAGCAGCGTGTTTCCTGAGGGAAACACCATATATTTT.

This clone was counted between two and nine times. J is TRBJ1-5 and V is TRBV19; 11 bases map to TRBD1. The germline CDR1 and CDR2 sequences are LNHDA and SQIVND (reference sequence). V shed 8 bases and J 6 bases; nucleotides not matched to a gene: 9. The CDR3 is 15 amino acids. In nucleotides, the CDR3 is TGTGCCAGTCATGATGGGACAGGGGGTTCTCAGCCCCAGCATTTT. This codes for CASHDGTGGSQPQHF.

The V gene is TRBV7-2, the J gene TRBJ1-1; 10 bases fit TRBD1. J lost 4 bases, V lost 5 bases, and 13 bases had no gene match. CDR1 and CDR2 from the germline V gene are SGHTA and FQGNSA. CDR3 length: 17 residues. The CDR3 reads CASSLQGMRTGGTEAFF. The CDR3 bases are TGTGCCAGCAGCCTGCAGGGAATGCGGACAGGGGGCACTGAAGCTTTCTTT. Looking up the rest from reference TRBV7-2 and TRBJ1-1 gives the full variable domain: GAGVSQSPSNKVTEKGKDVELRCDPISGHTALYWYRQSLGQGLEFLIYFQGNSAPDKSGLPSDRFSAERTGGSVSTLTIQRTQQEDSAVYLCASSLQGMRTGGTEAFFGQGTRLTVV.

The chain combines TRBV15 with TRBJ2-3; TRBD2 is a possible D gene (7 bases). The V and J ends lost 8 bases and 3 bases respectively, with 15 bases between them. Per germline, CDR1 LNHNV and CDR2 YYDKDF (reference sequence). The length of the CDR3 is 14 residues. The CDR3 sequence: CATALGGATDTQYF. CDR3 nucleotides: TGTGCCACCGCCTTAGGGGGGGCGACAGATACGCAGTATTTT.

As regards this clone: One junction end does not reproduce the germline sequence, and a read error may be involved. The chain recombines TRBV7-9 with TRBJ1-4; D uncertain. CDR1 is SEHNR and CDR2 is FQNEAQ in the germline V gene (reference sequence). The CDR3 sequence is 15 residues long. Here the CDR3 DNA reads TGTTCCAGCAGCTTAGGAAGTCTAGACGGTGAAAAACTGTTTTTT. Translated, it gives CSSSLGSLDGEKLFF.

V gene TRBV19 combines with J gene TRBJ1-3; TRBD1 is a possible D gene (5 bases). Germline loops: CDR1 LNHDA, CDR2 SQIVND (reference sequence). The length of the CDR3 is 15 residues. Trimming stripped 5 bases from V and 3 bases from J, with 14 bases between. CDR3 in amino acids: CASSFPSRVGNTIYF. CDR3 nucleotide sequence: TGTGCCAGTAGTTTCCCCAGCAGGGTTGGAAACACCATATATTTT.

This clone showed up just a few times. The chain joins TRBV27 to TRBJ2-7, with 7 bases identical to TRBD2. The CDR3 has 14 residues. V lost 3 bases, J lost 1 base, and 3 bases stayed unmatched. CDR1 and CDR2 (germline): MNHEY, SMNVEV (reference sequence). DNA for the CDR3: TGTGCCAGCAGTTTTGCGGGAGCTTCCTACGAGCAGTACTTC. It encodes CASSFAGASYEQYF.

This clone was seen only once. The chain recombines TRBV19 with TRBJ1-2; perhaps TRBD1 as D (6 bases). Germline CDR1 is LNHDA and CDR2 is SQIVND (reference sequence). V was cut by 9 bases and J by 1 base, with 9 bases left in between. This CDR3 comprises 12 residues. CDR3 sequence reads: CASMDSNYGYTF. The CDR3 region has the DNA TGTGCCAGCATGGACAGTAACTATGGCTACACCTTC.

This chain uses TRBV9 with TRBJ1-1; TRBD1 is a possible D gene (6 bases). The CDR3 contains 15 residues. Trimming removed 3 bases at V and 4 bases at J, with 16 bases between. From germline, CDR1 is SGDLS and CDR2 YYNGEE. CDR3 amino acids: CASSEGGVWGTEAFF. CDR3 sequence (DNA): TGTGCCAGCAGCGAGGGGGGGGTATGGGGCACTGAAGCTTTCTTT.